The 3 T cell receptor beta chains reported below all come from one sample, sequenced in a study of shared clonotypes between healthy human individuals. The data were produced by immunoSEQ multiplex PCR, yet TCRdb's version contains in-frame clones alone and is incomplete. The data hold some 2.1 million clones, with roughly 95% observed a single time. Naive CD8 populations comprised CD45RO-negative cells positively selected for CCR7, excluding terminally differentiated effector memory CD45RA+ cells. Specimen: naive CD8+ T cells sorted from blood. Receptor source: a man in his late teens or twenties in good health.

The chain employs TRBV5-6 and TRBJ2-2; the D gene could be TRBD1 or TRBD2 (5 bases each). The CDR3 contains 16 residues. Germline V CDR1 and CDR2: SGHDT, YYEEEE. V was pared by 0 bases and J by 6 bases, with 15 bases between. CDR3 amino acids: CASSLDGAGLAGELFF. The CDR3 DNA reads as TGTGCCAGCAGCTTGGACGGGGCAGGGCTAGCCGGGGAGCTGTTTTTT.

The rearrangement uses TRBV15 and TRBJ2-6; D remains unclear. The CDR3 has 15 residues. Germline CDR1 LNHNV, CDR2 YYDKDF (reference sequence). The V and J ends lost 2 bases and 2 bases respectively, with 7 bases between them. The CDR3 DNA is TGTGCCACCAGCAGACAGGATCCTGGGGCCAACGTCCTGACTTTC. It translates to CATSRQDPGANVLTF.

As for this clone: The identical CDR3 is also encoded by other nucleotide sequences in the sample. The chain links TRBV10-1 to TRBJ2-2; 8 bases align to TRBD2. This CDR3 is 14 amino acids long. Per the germline V gene, CDR1 is WNHNN and CDR2 is SYGVQD (reference sequence). With V trimmed by 6 bases and J by 2 bases, 2 bases remained unmatched. CDR3 in DNA: TGCGCCAGCAGCGGGGGGGGAAACACCGGGGAGCTGTTTTTT. Residues: CASSGGGNTGELFF.